The present TCR beta chain was sequenced within a study of T cell responses to AZD1222 COVID-19 vaccine. Study observations and caveats: The repertoires were collected only after the peak T cell response. Reports indicate that nearly half of spike-specific TCRs are directed at unmutated variant regions. Only 5 or 6 people who got AZD1222 tested seropositive at baseline. Spike-specific TCR breadth and depth rose after two AZD1222 doses.

Data came from immunoSEQ multiplex PCR; TCRdb stores just in-frame clones and leaves some out. The table shows roughly 140,000 clones, with about 87% occurring only once. Note on this clone: No antigen is known for it.

Germline V gene sequence: CDR1 LNHDA, CDR2 SQIVND (reference sequence). Deletions cut 4 bases from V and 1 base from J, with 17 bases between. The CDR3 spans 17 residues. The input for sequencing was peripheral blood, taken on day 0 of AZD1222 vaccination. This chain links TRBV19 with TRBJ1-5, with D perhaps TRBD1 (5 bases). The source of this sequence is an adult in good health. CDR3 coding DNA: TGTGCCAGTAGTAGGGGTCTCGGGGCGGCGAGCAATCAGCCCCAGCATTTT. This gives the protein CASSRGLGAASNQPQHF.